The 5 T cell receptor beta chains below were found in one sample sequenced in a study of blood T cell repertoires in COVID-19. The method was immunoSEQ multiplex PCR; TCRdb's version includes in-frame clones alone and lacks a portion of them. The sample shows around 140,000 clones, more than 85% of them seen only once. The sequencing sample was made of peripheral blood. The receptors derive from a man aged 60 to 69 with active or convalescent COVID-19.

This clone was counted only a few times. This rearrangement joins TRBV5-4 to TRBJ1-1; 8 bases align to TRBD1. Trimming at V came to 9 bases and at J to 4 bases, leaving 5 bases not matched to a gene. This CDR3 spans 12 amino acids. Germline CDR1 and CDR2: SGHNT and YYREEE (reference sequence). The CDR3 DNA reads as TGTGCCAACACAGGGGGGAGCACTGAAGCTTTCTTT. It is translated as CANTGGSTEAFF.

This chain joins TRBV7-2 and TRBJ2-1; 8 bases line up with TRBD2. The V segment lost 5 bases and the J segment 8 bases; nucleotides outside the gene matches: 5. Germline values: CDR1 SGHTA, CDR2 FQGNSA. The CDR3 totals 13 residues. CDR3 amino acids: CASSRTSGDEQFF. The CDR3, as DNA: TGTGCCAGCAGCCGAACTAGCGGAGATGAGCAGTTCTTC.

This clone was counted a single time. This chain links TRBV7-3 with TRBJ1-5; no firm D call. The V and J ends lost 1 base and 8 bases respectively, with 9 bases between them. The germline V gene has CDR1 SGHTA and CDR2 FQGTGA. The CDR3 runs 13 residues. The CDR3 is CASSLRPREPQHF. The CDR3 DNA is TGTGCCAGCAGCTTAAGGCCCCGGGAGCCCCAGCATTTT. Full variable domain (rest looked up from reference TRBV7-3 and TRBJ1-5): GAGVSQTPSNKVTEKGKYVELRCDPISGHTALYWYRQSLGQGPEFLIYFQGTGAADDSGLPNDRFFAVRPEGSVSTLKIQRTERGDSAVYLCASSLRPREPQHFGDGTRLSIL.

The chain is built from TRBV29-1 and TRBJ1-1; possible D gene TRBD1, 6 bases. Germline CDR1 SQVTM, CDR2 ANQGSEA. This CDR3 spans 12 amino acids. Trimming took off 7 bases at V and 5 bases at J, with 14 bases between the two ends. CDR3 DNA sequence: TGCAGCGCCGAGACAGGTAGAACTGAAGCTTTCTTT. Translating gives CSAETGRTEAFF.

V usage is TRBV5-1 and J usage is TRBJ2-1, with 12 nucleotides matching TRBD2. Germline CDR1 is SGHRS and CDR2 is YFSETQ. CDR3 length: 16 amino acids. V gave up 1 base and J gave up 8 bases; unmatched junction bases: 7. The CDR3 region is CASSLSPSGGVDEQFF. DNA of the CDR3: TGCGCCAGCAGCTTGAGTCCTAGCGGGGGGGTAGATGAGCAGTTCTTC.